Each of the 28 T cell receptor beta chains below was sequenced from the same sample in a study of PD-L1 blockade in urothelial cancer. TCRdb's table, derived via immunoSEQ multiplex PCR, lists solely in-frame clones and lacks some. The sample has about 100,000 clones, under 85% seen once. The sequenced sample was PBMCs, obtained around atezolizumab (anti-PD-L1) treatment. These receptors were taken from a man in his fifties with urothelial cancer.

This clone was seen just once. This chain joins TRBV10-2 and TRBJ2-2, with 7 bases that match TRBD1. From germline, CDR1 is WSHSY and CDR2 SAAADI. The V segment lost 2 bases and the J segment 5 bases; nucleotides outside the gene matches: 2. This CDR3 has 14 residues. Here the CDR3 reads CASSEQGVTGELFF. CDR3 nucleotide sequence: TGCGCCAGCAGTGAGCAGGGGGTGACCGGGGAGCTGTTTTTT.

With regard to this clone: A junction end diverges from the germline sequence, so it may reflect a read error. The rearrangement joins TRBV4-1 to TRBJ2-1; 7 nucleotides line up with TRBD2. Germline V CDR1 and CDR2: MGHRA, YSYEKL. This CDR3 comprises 15 residues. CDR3: CASNQGGGSYNEQFF. The DNA of the CDR3 is TGCGCCAGCAACCAAGGCGGGGGCTCCTACAATGAGCAGTTCTTC.

This chain uses TRBV19 with TRBJ2-3, with D possibly being TRBD2 (6 bases). CDR1 is LNHDA, CDR2 SQIVND, per germline (reference sequence). This CDR3 has 15 residues. V lost 2 bases, J lost 0 bases, and 9 bases lay in between. In nucleotides, the CDR3 is TGTGCCAGTAGTATACTAGCGTCTAGCACAGATACGCAGTATTTT. Its protein product is CASSILASSTDTQYF.

V usage is TRBV27 and J usage is TRBJ2-7; D may be TRBD2 (6 bases). The CDR3 is made up of 15 amino acids. Germline lookup yields CDR1 MNHEY and CDR2 SMNVEV (reference sequence). V lost 2 bases and J 0 bases, leaving 11 bases between the germline ends. The CDR3 DNA sequence: TGTGCCAGCAGTTTACGAGCGGGCCTCTCCTACGAGCAGTACTTC. This sequence encodes CASSLRAGLSYEQYF.

In this sample, this clone turned up once. The chain has TRBV5-4 and TRBJ2-7; 10 nucleotides align to TRBD2. V dropped 0 bases and J dropped 1; count of bases not matched to a gene: 4. Germline V gene sequence: CDR1 SGHNT, CDR2 YYREEE (reference sequence). CDR3 size: 16 residues. The CDR3, as DNA: TGTGCCAGCAGCTTGGGGGGGACTAGCGCGTCCTACGAGCAGTACTTC. Translated, it gives CASSLGGTSASYEQYF.

V is TRBV6-5 and J is TRBJ1-5; 8 bases map to TRBD1. The trim removed 6 bases at V and 3 bases at J, leaving 4 bases unmatched. CDR1 and CDR2 from the germline V gene are MNHEY and SVGAGI. The CDR3 length is 14 residues. The DNA of the CDR3 is TGTGCCAGCAGACCGACAGGGGTCAATCAGCCCCAGCATTTT. This encodes CASRPTGVNQPQHF.

This clone has a single count. This chain joins TRBV7-8 and TRBJ1-4, with 10 bases lining up with TRBD1. This CDR3 comprises 16 residues. Losses at the gene ends were 5 bases for V and 3 bases for J; bases not matched to a gene: 6. Germline CDR1 reads SGHVS; CDR2 reads FQNEAQ. The CDR3 nucleotides read TGTGCCAGCAGCGTCCGGGACAGGGGAGCTAATGAAAAACTGTTTTTT. As protein: CASSVRDRGANEKLFF.

The chain has TRBV13 and TRBJ2-1; a weak D match, TRBD2 (5 bases). The V end was cut by 4 bases, the J end by 9 bases, with 13 bases between. The CDR3 loop spans 13 amino acids. Germline CDR1 PRHDT, CDR2 FYEKMQ (reference sequence). The DNA for the CDR3 is TGTGCCAGCAGCTCCACCACTAGAGCTGAGCAGTTCTTC. This gives the protein CASSSTTRAEQFF.

V and J are TRBV6-5 and TRBJ1-1, with D possibly being TRBD1 (6 bases). The CDR3 has 14 residues. Germline loops: CDR1 MNHEY, CDR2 SVGAGI. Trimming stripped 6 bases from V and 5 bases from J, with 16 bases between. The CDR3 region has the DNA TGTGCCAGCAGATATCAGGGGATTCAGACTGAAGCTTTCTTT. It encodes CASRYQGIQTEAFF.

The chain is built from TRBV28 and TRBJ2-7, with 9 bases fitting TRBD1. The CDR3 is 17 residues long. J lost 2 bases, V lost 4 bases, and 12 bases had no gene match. Germline V CDR1 and CDR2: MDHEN, SYDVKM. The CDR3 DNA reads as TGTGCCAGCAGTTCAACTCTCGGGACAGGGATCACCTACGAGCAGTACTTC. Amino acid sequence: CASSSTLGTGITYEQYF.

V and J are TRBV28 and TRBJ2-5, with 10 bases matching TRBD2. The CDR3 is 13 amino acids. The trim removed 8 bases at V and 4 bases at J, leaving 4 bases unmatched. Germline-derived CDR1 and CDR2 are MDHEN and SYDVKM. The CDR3 sequence: CASAAGGRETQYF. The CDR3 DNA reads as TGTGCCAGCGCAGCGGGAGGGCGAGAGACCCAGTACTTC. Full variable domain (remainder filled in from reference TRBV28 and TRBJ2-5): DVKVTQSSRYLVKRTGEKVFLECVQDMDHENMFWYRQDPGLGLRLIYFSYDVKMKEKGDIPEGYSVSREKKERFSLILESASTNQTSMYLCASAAGGRETQYFGPGTRLLVL.

The V call is TRBV5-1, the J call TRBJ2-1, with 8 bases aligning to TRBD2. CDR1 and CDR2 from the germline V gene are SGHRS and YFSETQ. Unmatched junction bases numbered 2, after V lost 0 bases and J lost 6 bases. The CDR3 covers 14 residues. The CDR3 spells CASSLVAGSNEQFF. CDR3 DNA sequence: TGCGCCAGCAGCTTGGTAGCGGGATCCAATGAGCAGTTCTTC.

The CDR3 DNA reads TGCAGCGCCCGGACTAGCGGAAGCTCCTACAATGAGCAGTTCTTC. Residues: CSARTSGSSYNEQFF. J is TRBJ2-1 and V is TRBV29-1; TRBD2 matches at 10 bases. The germline V gene encodes CDR1 SQVTM and CDR2 ANQGSEA. The V and J ends lost 7 bases and 0 bases, in that order; junction bases with no gene match: 6. The CDR3 is 15 amino acids.

J is TRBJ2-7 and V is TRBV7-6, with no clear D. CDR1 is SGHVS and CDR2 is FNYEAQ in the germline V gene. Trimming stripped 4 bases from V and 0 bases from J, with 7 bases between. This CDR3 is 13 amino acids long. CDR3: CASSSRNSYEQYF. CDR3 DNA sequence: TGTGCCAGCAGCTCGCGGAACTCCTACGAGCAGTACTTC.

This clone was seen once. The identical CDR3 is also encoded by other nucleotide sequences in the sample. The rearrangement uses TRBV7-6 and TRBJ2-1; a possible D gene is TRBD1 (6 bases). The V end was cut by 4 bases, the J end by 9 bases, with 10 bases between. Germline CDR1 is SGHVS and CDR2 is FNYEAQ. CDR3 length equals 12 residues. The CDR3 bases are TGTGCCAGCAGCTACAGGGTAGGTGAGCAGTTCTTC. It codes for CASSYRVGEQFF.

Of note for this clone: At one end, the junction sequence differs from germline, possibly due to a read error. The rearrangement joins TRBV10-3 to TRBJ2-7; tentatively, D is TRBD2 (5 bases). In germline, CDR1 is ENHRY, CDR2 SYGVKD. The CDR3 length is 15 residues. The CDR3 is CAIREYDGGLYEQYF. DNA of the CDR3: TGTGCCATCAGGGAGTACGATGGAGGTCTCTACGAGCAGTACTTC.

This clone was seen once. The chain links TRBV11-3 to TRBJ2-1; 8 bases fit TRBD1. There are 15 residues in the CDR3. Germline trimming cut 1 base from V and 9 bases from J; bases unmatched to any gene: 8. Germline loops: CDR1 SGHNT, CDR2 YENEEA. CDR3 bases: TGTGCCAGCAGCTTAGCGGGACAGGAATATGGTGAGCAGTTCTTC. Residues: CASSLAGQEYGEQFF.

V and J are TRBV28 and TRBJ1-2; tentatively, D is TRBD1 (6 bases). Germline CDR1 MDHEN, CDR2 SYDVKM. The CDR3 extends over 12 amino acids. V lost 5 bases and J 4 bases, leaving 8 bases between the germline ends. The CDR3 DNA follows: TGTGCCAGCAGTGGACAGTTCTATGGCTACACCTTC. The encoded protein is CASSGQFYGYTF.

CDR3 loop: CASSHLLAGGAYNEQFF. The CDR3 DNA reads as TGCGCCAGCAGCCACCTCCTAGCGGGAGGGGCCTACAATGAGCAGTTCTTC. V and J are TRBV4-1 and TRBJ2-1, with 12 positions matching TRBD2. The CDR3 is 17 residues long. Germline-derived CDR1 and CDR2 are MGHRA and YSYEKL. The V segment lost 3 bases and the J segment 2 bases; nucleotides outside the gene matches: 5.

This chain links TRBV6-5 with TRBJ2-7; weak D call: TRBD1 (6 bases). Per the germline V gene, CDR1 is MNHEY and CDR2 is SVGAGI. Trimming stripped 5 bases from V and 5 bases from J, with 16 bases between. This CDR3 spans 14 amino acids. CDR3 sequence reads: CASSDTQGSHEQYF. CDR3 sequence (DNA): TGTGCCAGCAGTGACACTCAGGGGTCCCACGAGCAGTACTTC.

V is TRBV18 and J is TRBJ2-6; D perhaps matches TRBD1 (5 bases). Germline-derived CDR1 and CDR2 are KGHSH and LQKENI. The V and J ends lost 9 bases and 1 base respectively, with 13 bases between them. This CDR3 has 15 amino acids. The CDR3 sequence: CASSIGVSGANVLTF. The CDR3, as DNA: TGTGCCAGTTCAATAGGGGTGTCTGGGGCCAACGTCCTGACTTTC. The variable domain in full, with the rest retrieved from reference TRBV18 and TRBJ2-6, is NAGVMQNPRHLVRRRGQEARLRCSPMKGHSHVYWYRQLPEEGLKFMVYLQKENIIDESGMPKERFSAEFPKEGPSILRIQQVVRGDSAAYFCASSIGVSGANVLTFGAGSRLTVL.

This chain uses TRBV27 with TRBJ2-1; TRBD2 aligns across 9 bases. CDR3 length: 14 amino acids. After removal of 5 bases from V and 5 bases from J, the junction contained 4 bases not matched to a gene. Germline V gene data show CDR1 as MNHEY and CDR2 as SMNVEV (reference sequence). The CDR3 region is CASSKSSGNNEQFF. The DNA of the CDR3 is TGTGCCAGCAGTAAGTCTAGCGGGAACAATGAGCAGTTCTTC.

Only one count was recorded for this clone. The V gene is TRBV28, the J gene TRBJ2-1, with 10 bases identical to TRBD1. With V trimmed by 6 bases and J by 10 bases, 9 bases remained unmatched. This CDR3 is built from 14 residues. Germline assignment: CDR1 MDHEN and CDR2 SYDVKM. The CDR3, as DNA: TGTGCCAGCAGGGAAATCGACAGGGGGCGAGAGCAGTTCTTC. It codes for CASREIDRGREQFF.

In its sample, this clone was seen once. The chain employs TRBV28 and TRBJ2-7; TRBD2 matches at 9 bases. Per the germline V gene, CDR1 is MDHEN and CDR2 is SYDVKM. The CDR3 contains 15 residues. The V segment lost 5 bases and the J segment 2 bases; nucleotides outside the gene matches: 7. CDR3 DNA sequence: TGTGCCAGCAGTGAAATAGCGGGGGCCACCTACGAGCAGTACTTC. Amino acid sequence: CASSEIAGATYEQYF.

This chain joins TRBV5-1 and TRBJ2-5; D is unresolved. The CDR3 has 14 amino acids. Trimming removed 0 bases from V and 3 bases from J, with 9 bases in between. Germline V gives CDR1 SGHRS, CDR2 YFSETQ. The CDR3, as DNA: TGCGCCAGCAGCTTGGGGGCTTTTAAAGAGACCCAGTACTTC. Translated: CASSLGAFKETQYF.

This chain joins TRBV7-3 and TRBJ2-1; 10 bases align to TRBD1. Per the germline V gene, CDR1 is SGHTA and CDR2 is FQGTGA. The CDR3 totals 15 residues. The junction had 4 bases not matched to a gene; V was cut back by 2 bases and J by 6 bases. The CDR3 sequence is CASSLVGQGGNEQFF. CDR3 DNA sequence: TGTGCCAGCAGCTTAGTCGGACAGGGGGGCAATGAGCAGTTCTTC.

The chain links TRBV5-1 to TRBJ2-7; 9 bases match TRBD2. The J segment lost 4 bases and the V segment lost 7 bases, leaving 9 bases of the junction unmatched. CDR3 length: 14 amino acids. The germline gives CDR1 SGHRS, CDR2 YFSETQ. The CDR3 loop is CASGEASGKYEQYF. CDR3 nucleotides: TGCGCCAGCGGAGAGGCTAGCGGGAAGTACGAGCAGTACTTC.

The chain is built from TRBV9 and TRBJ1-4; D is possibly TRBD1 (6 bases). The V gene lost 1 base and the J gene lost 4 bases, with 11 bases spanning the gap. The CDR3 has 15 amino acids. CDR1 SGDLS and CDR2 YYNGEE come from the germline V gene. CDR3 coding DNA: TGTGCCAGCAGCGTACTGGGGGCGAGTAATGAAAAACTGTTTTTT. Its protein is CASSVLGASNEKLFF.